One and the same sample provided the 28 T cell receptor beta chains below, sequenced in a study of OX40 agonist ivuxolimab in advanced cancers. Clones were sequenced by immunoSEQ multiplex PCR, and TCRdb holds only the in-frame ones, with some missing. The repertoire includes 55,000 to 70,000 clones, around four fifths of them detected once, and 3.7% sits in the top ten. The starting material was CD4+ or CD8+ T cells sorted from blood, obtained in a trial of the OX40 agonist ivuxolimab. The receptors originated from an adult with an advanced solid tumor such as melanoma, head and neck, liver or kidney cancer.

The rearrangement links TRBV11-3 to TRBJ2-6; 7 bases line up with TRBD1. Trimming removed 5 bases from V and 3 bases from J; junction bases left unmatched: 7. Germline V gene sequence: CDR1 SGHNT, CDR2 YENEEA. This CDR3 contains 16 residues. In DNA, the CDR3 is TGTGCCAGCAGCACCCATAACAGGGGTGGGGCCAACGTCCTGACTTTC. This translates into CASSTHNRGGANVLTF.

J is TRBJ2-5 and V is TRBV11-3; weak D call: TRBD2 (7 bases). Trimming left V 4 bases short and J 5 bases short, with 26 bases between. This CDR3 region has 18 residues. Per the germline V gene, CDR1 is SGHNT and CDR2 is YENEEA. The CDR3 region is CASSSSTTLGGAPETQYF. CDR3 coding DNA: TGTGCCAGCAGCTCCTCTACTACCCTAGGGGGGGCTCCCGAGACCCAGTACTTC.

The chain is built from TRBV4-1 and TRBJ2-1; 8 positions match TRBD2. This CDR3 is built from 15 residues. Unmatched junction bases numbered 8, after V lost 2 bases and J lost 8 bases. CDR1 is MGHRA, CDR2 YSYEKL, per germline. This chain's CDR3 is CASSQPREGRYEQFF. Written as DNA, the CDR3 is TGCGCCAGCAGCCAACCCCGGGAGGGAAGATATGAGCAGTTCTTC.

This clone was seen a handful of times. This sequence joins TRBV5-6 and TRBJ2-7, with D uncertain. Germline lookup yields CDR1 SGHDT and CDR2 YYEEEE. The CDR3 totals 15 residues. The V and J ends lost 4 bases and 3 bases respectively, with 17 bases between them. As DNA, the CDR3 is TGTGCCAGCAGCCCTCGCGGCCTAACCCGCTACGAGCAGTACTTC. This translates into CASSPRGLTRYEQYF.

The V and J genes are TRBV6-5 and TRBJ2-7; the D gene is possibly TRBD2 (6 bases). Germline assignment: CDR1 MNHEY and CDR2 SVGAGI. The CDR3 extends over 15 amino acids. Deletions cut 0 bases from V and 5 bases from J, with 14 bases between. CDR3 coding DNA: TGTGCCAGCAGTTACTCGAACGGGGGTGGCCACGAGCAGTACTTC. Translation gives CASSYSNGGGHEQYF.

The rearrangement links TRBV6-4 to TRBJ2-2, with D tentatively TRBD1 or TRBD2 (5 bases each). V was shortened by 6 bases and J by 7 bases, with 15 bases between the two germline ends. CDR1 is MRHNA, CDR2 SNTAGT, per germline. CDR3 length: 14 residues. CDR3 in amino acids: CASRPGPEGGELFF. The CDR3 DNA is TGTGCCAGCAGACCGGGGCCCGAGGGCGGGGAGCTGTTTTTT.

The V call is TRBV7-9, the J call TRBJ2-7; no clear D gene. The CDR3 length is 13 residues. Germline V CDR1 and CDR2: SEHNR, FQNEAQ (reference sequence). The germline V and J ends were trimmed by 7 bases and 4 bases, with 14 bases remaining between them. In DNA, the CDR3 is TGTGCCAGCAAGAATGGCAATCTGTACGAGCAGTACTTC. It is translated as CASKNGNLYEQYF.

The V call is TRBV7-8, the J call TRBJ2-1, with a tentative D call TRBD1 (6 bases). The CDR3 has 12 amino acids. Germline V lookup: CDR1 SGHVS, CDR2 FQNEAQ. The V and J ends lost 6 bases and 6 bases respectively, with 9 bases between them. The CDR3 region has the DNA TGTGCCAGCAGACAACAGGGCAATGAGCAGTTCTTC. This encodes CASRQQGNEQFF.

The CDR3 DNA reads TGCGCCAGCAGCTCAAAAGCGGACGGGGGGGAGCTGTTTTTT. Translating gives CASSSKADGGELFF. The V gene is TRBV5-1, the J gene TRBJ2-2; the D gene is possibly TRBD2 (5 bases). V was shortened by 3 bases and J by 8 bases, with 14 bases between the two germline ends. Germline V lookup: CDR1 SGHRS, CDR2 YFSETQ. The CDR3 consists of 14 residues.

This clone came up once. The rearrangement uses TRBV10-3 and TRBJ1-6, with a tentative D call TRBD1 (6 bases). The CDR3 has 16 amino acids. The V end lost 0 bases, the J end lost 10 bases, and 16 bases lay between the germline ends. Per germline, CDR1 ENHRY and CDR2 SYGVKD. CDR3 nucleotides: TGTGCCATCAGTGAGTCGTATGGGGGGCTACCCTCACCCCTCCACTTT. Translation: CAISESYGGLPSPLHF.

The rearrangement uses TRBV9 and TRBJ1-6, with no clear D. This CDR3 has 12 residues. Germline assignment: CDR1 SGDLS and CDR2 YYNGEE. V was cut by 3 bases and J by 6 bases, with 4 bases left in between. For the CDR3, the DNA is TGTGCCAGCAGCGGCCTTAATTCACCCCTCCACTTT. Amino acids: CASSGLNSPLHF.

DNA for the CDR3: TGCGCCAGCAGCCCACTCCAGGATGCGGATCAGCCCCAGCATTTT. The encoded protein is CASSPLQDADQPQHF. The rearrangement links TRBV4-1 to TRBJ1-5; no reliable D call. Germline V gene lookup returns CDR1 MGHRA and CDR2 YSYEKL. Trimming shortened V by 4 bases and J by 5 bases, and 15 bases separated the two germline ends. CDR3 size: 15 residues.

The V call is TRBV7-9, the J call TRBJ2-7; D gene uncertain. The V gene's germline CDR1 is SEHNR and CDR2 FQNEAQ (reference sequence). This CDR3 contains 14 residues. Trimming cost V 0 bases and J 2 bases, with 8 bases left between them. The CDR3 coding sequence is TGTGCCAGCAGCTTAGCGGCCTCAGCCTACGAGCAGTACTTC. Protein sequence: CASSLAASAYEQYF.

This rearrangement joins TRBV7-3 to TRBJ1-4; TRBD1 agrees at 10 bases. Looked up from germline, CDR1 is SGHTA and CDR2 is FQGTGA. V lost 6 bases, J lost 8 bases, and 6 bases stayed unmatched. The length of the CDR3 is 14 residues. CDR3 coding DNA: TGTGCCAGCAGTCGACAGGGGGCGAGGGAAAAACTGTTTTTT. Protein product: CASSRQGAREKLFF.

The chain recombines TRBV19 with TRBJ2-5; D is tentatively TRBD1 or TRBD2 (5 bases each). The CDR3 covers 14 residues. CDR1 is LNHDA, CDR2 SQIVND, per germline (reference sequence). V lost 3 bases and J 5 bases, leaving 13 bases between the germline ends. The CDR3 here is CASSMDGGGETQYF. The CDR3 DNA reads TGTGCCAGTAGTATGGATGGGGGTGGGGAGACCCAGTACTTC. Using reference TRBV19 and TRBJ2-5 for the parts outside the CDR3, the full variable domain is DGGITQSPKYLFRKEGQNVTLSCEQNLNHDAMYWYRQDPGQGLRLIYYSQIVNDFQKGDIAEGYSVSREKKESFPLTVTSAQKNPTAFYLCASSMDGGGETQYFGPGTRLLVL.

V is TRBV7-9 and J is TRBJ2-7; tentatively, D is TRBD2 (5 bases). Germline loops: CDR1 SEHNR, CDR2 FQNEAQ (reference sequence). The V gene lost 5 bases and the J gene lost 6 bases, with 17 bases spanning the gap. The CDR3 spans 14 residues. For the CDR3, the DNA is TGTGCCAGCAGCCCCCTCCTCCTGGCGGGCGAGCAGTACTTC. It translates to CASSPLLLAGEQYF.

The chain carries TRBV6-6 and TRBJ2-7; a weak D match, TRBD2 (6 bases). CDR3 size: 14 residues. Germline loops: CDR1 MNHNY, CDR2 SVGAGI (reference sequence). The ends were cut back, 4 bases at V and 4 bases at J, with 14 bases in the middle. CDR3 sequence: CASSSIKSGYEQYF. The CDR3 nucleotides read TGTGCCAGCAGTTCAATCAAAAGCGGGTACGAGCAGTACTTC.

This chain connects TRBV28 to TRBJ2-7; 13 positions match TRBD2. This CDR3 comprises 16 residues. Germline CDR1 MDHEN, CDR2 SYDVKM. V trimming: 4 bases; J trimming: 4 bases; junction bases outside the gene matches: 7. The CDR3 nucleotides are TGTGCCAGCAGTTGGACTAGCGGGAGCCATCCGTACGAGCAGTACTTC. The encoded protein is CASSWTSGSHPYEQYF.

The rearrangement links TRBV2 to TRBJ1-4; TRBD1 aligns across 8 bases. The CDR3 runs to 14 residues. The V gene's germline CDR1 is SNHLY and CDR2 FYNNEI. V was clipped by 7 bases and J by 5 bases; unmatched bases: 6. The DNA for the CDR3 is TGTGCCAGCACTCTGGACAGGGACAATGAAAAACTGTTTTTT. Its protein product is CASTLDRDNEKLFF.

This rearrangement joins TRBV5-5 to TRBJ2-1, with D perhaps TRBD2 (5 bases). The germline CDR1 and CDR2 sequences are SGHKS and YYEKEE (reference sequence). CDR3 length equals 15 residues. V lost 0 bases and J 5 bases, leaving 12 bases between the germline ends. This CDR3 reads CASSLELVNHNEQFF. DNA of the CDR3: TGTGCCAGCAGCTTGGAACTAGTAAACCACAATGAGCAGTTCTTC.

The count of this clone is one. The V call is TRBV4-2, the J call TRBJ2-2; 8 bases match TRBD2. In germline, CDR1 is LGHNA, CDR2 YNFKEQ. With 0 bases clipped from V and 3 bases from J, the junction kept 3 bases outside the gene matches. The CDR3 is made up of 16 amino acids. The CDR3 DNA sequence: TGTGCCAGCAGCCAAGATCGGGGACTAGACACCGGGGAGCTGTTTTTT. It translates to CASSQDRGLDTGELFF.

V and J are TRBV11-2 and TRBJ1-3; D possibly corresponds to TRBD1 (5 bases). The CDR3 has 16 amino acids. V was shortened by 5 bases and J by 0 bases, with 14 bases between the two germline ends. The germline V gene encodes CDR1 SGHAT and CDR2 FQNNGV. The DNA of the CDR3 is TGTGCCAGCAGCGACACGGGACGTAACTCTGGAAACACCATATATTTT. Its protein product is CASSDTGRNSGNTIYF.

The chain has TRBV4-3 and TRBJ2-2, with D perhaps TRBD2 (5 bases). V gave up 1 base and J gave up 2 bases, with 11 bases separating them. The length of the CDR3 is 16 residues. The germline V gene has CDR1 LGHNA and CDR2 YSLEER. The CDR3 spells CASSQATRLNTGELFF. The CDR3 DNA sequence: TGCGCCAGCAGCCAAGCAACTAGACTCAACACCGGGGAGCTGTTTTTT.

This clone was seen only a few times. This chain links TRBV27 with TRBJ1-1, with D unclear. CDR1 is MNHEY and CDR2 is SMNVEV in the germline V gene (reference sequence). Trimming removed 3 bases at V and 3 bases at J, with 8 bases between. CDR3 length equals 13 residues. The CDR3 bases are TGTGCCAGCAGTTTTGCCCAGTACACTGAAGCTTTCTTT. This codes for CASSFAQYTEAFF.

This sequence joins TRBV6-5 and TRBJ2-7; 15 bases agree with TRBD2. Germline CDR1 and CDR2: MNHEY and SVGAGI. The junction had 8 bases not matched to a gene; V was cut back by 8 bases and J by 6 bases. The CDR3 consists of 15 residues. CDR3 sequence: CASRGTGLAGGEQYF. The CDR3 bases are TGTGCCAGCCGGGGAACGGGACTAGCGGGAGGCGAGCAGTACTTC.

The chain recombines TRBV11-2 with TRBJ2-7; 8 nucleotides agree with TRBD2. CDR3 length equals 15 residues. Germline V gives CDR1 SGHAT, CDR2 FQNNGV. Trimming at V came to 7 bases and at J to 4 bases, leaving 12 bases not matched to a gene. CDR3 amino acids: CASTPGGGPWYEQYF. In DNA, the CDR3 is TGTGCCAGCACCCCCGGCGGGGGGCCCTGGTACGAGCAGTACTTC.

This clone showed up just a few times. The chain has TRBV5-6 and TRBJ1-4; a possible D gene is TRBD1 (5 bases). The germline V and J ends were trimmed by 0 bases and 6 bases, with 12 bases remaining between them. Germline CDR1 and CDR2: SGHDT and YYEEEE. The CDR3 loop spans 15 amino acids. CDR3 loop: CASSLEGMGYEKLFF. In nucleotides, the CDR3 is TGTGCCAGCAGCTTGGAGGGGATGGGGTATGAAAAACTGTTTTTT.

The chain carries TRBV19 and TRBJ1-1; 7 bases agree with TRBD1. This CDR3 is 17 amino acids long. After removal of 4 bases from V and 3 bases from J, the junction contained 14 bases not matched to a gene. Germline V gene lookup returns CDR1 LNHDA and CDR2 SQIVND (reference sequence). The CDR3 reads CASSTGQGVYRDTEAFF. The DNA of the CDR3 is TGTGCCAGTAGTACGGGGCAGGGGGTTTATCGGGACACTGAAGCTTTCTTT.